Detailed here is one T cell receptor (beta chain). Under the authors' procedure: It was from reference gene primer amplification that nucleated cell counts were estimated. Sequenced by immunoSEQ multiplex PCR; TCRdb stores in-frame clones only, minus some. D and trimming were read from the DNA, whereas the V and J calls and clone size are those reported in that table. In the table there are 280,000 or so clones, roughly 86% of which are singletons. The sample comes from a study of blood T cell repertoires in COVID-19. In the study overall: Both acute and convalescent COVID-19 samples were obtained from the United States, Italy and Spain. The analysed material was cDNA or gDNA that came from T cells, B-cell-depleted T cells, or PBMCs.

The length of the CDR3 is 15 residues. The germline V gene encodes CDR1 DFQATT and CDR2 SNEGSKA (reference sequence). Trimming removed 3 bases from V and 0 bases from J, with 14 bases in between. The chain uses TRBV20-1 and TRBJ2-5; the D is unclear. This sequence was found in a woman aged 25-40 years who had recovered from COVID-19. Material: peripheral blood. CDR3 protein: CSASLPKRYQETQYF. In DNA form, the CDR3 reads TGCAGTGCTAGTCTCCCTAAACGGTACCAAGAGACCCAGTACTTC.